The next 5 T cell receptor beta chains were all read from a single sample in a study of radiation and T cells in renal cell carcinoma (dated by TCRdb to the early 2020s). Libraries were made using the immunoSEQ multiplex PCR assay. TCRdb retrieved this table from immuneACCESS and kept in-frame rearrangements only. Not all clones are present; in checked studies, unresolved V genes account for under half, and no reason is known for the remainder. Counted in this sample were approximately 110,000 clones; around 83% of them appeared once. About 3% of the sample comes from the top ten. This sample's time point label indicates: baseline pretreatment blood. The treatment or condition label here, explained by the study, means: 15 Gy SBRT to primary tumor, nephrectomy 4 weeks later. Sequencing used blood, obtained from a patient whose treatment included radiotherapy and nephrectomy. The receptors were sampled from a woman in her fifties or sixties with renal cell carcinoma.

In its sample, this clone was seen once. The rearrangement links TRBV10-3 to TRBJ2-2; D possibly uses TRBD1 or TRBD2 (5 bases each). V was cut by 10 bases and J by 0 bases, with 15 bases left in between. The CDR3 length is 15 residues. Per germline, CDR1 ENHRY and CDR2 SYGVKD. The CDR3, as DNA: TGTGCCACCCGTTGGGACGCCTCGAACACCGGGGAGCTGTTTTTT. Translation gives CATRWDASNTGELFF.

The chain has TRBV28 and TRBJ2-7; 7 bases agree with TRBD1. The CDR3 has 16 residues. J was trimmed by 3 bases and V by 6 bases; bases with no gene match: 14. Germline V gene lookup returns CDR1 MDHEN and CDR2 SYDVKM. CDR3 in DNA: TGTGCCAGCAGGGGAAACTCAAGGGACAGCCACTACGAGCAGTACTTC. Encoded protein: CASRGNSRDSHYEQYF.

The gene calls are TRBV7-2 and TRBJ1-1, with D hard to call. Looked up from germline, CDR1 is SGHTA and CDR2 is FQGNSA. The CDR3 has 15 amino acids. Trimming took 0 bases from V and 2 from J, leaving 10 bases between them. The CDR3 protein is CASSLAPPPNTEAFF. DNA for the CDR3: TGTGCCAGCAGCTTAGCTCCGCCTCCTAACACTGAAGCTTTCTTT.

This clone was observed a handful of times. The CDR3 protein is CASSPNGQADEQYF. In DNA, the CDR3 is TGTGCCAGCTCACCGAATGGACAGGCCGACGAGCAGTACTTC. V usage is TRBV18 and J usage is TRBJ2-7, with 7 bases that match TRBD1. This CDR3 is built from 14 residues. V shed 3 bases and J 5 bases; nucleotides not matched to a gene: 7. Germline V gene lookup returns CDR1 KGHSH and CDR2 LQKENI.

CDR3 residues: CASSFEGNTNSEAFF. The CDR3 DNA reads TGTGCCAGCAGTTTCGAGGGGAACACTAATTCTGAAGCTTTCTTT. This chain joins TRBV6-5 and TRBJ1-1, with D possibly matching TRBD1 (5 bases). V was pared by 4 bases and J by 6 bases, with 18 bases between. Looked up from germline, CDR1 is MNHEY and CDR2 is SVGAGI. This CDR3 is built from 15 residues.